The next 22 T cell receptor beta chains were all read from a single sample in a study of a mutant IDH1 vaccine in newly diagnosed glioma. Antigens for these TCRs are unknown. The assay was immunoSEQ multiplex PCR, and TCRdb's table has in-frame clones only and misses some. The sample has tens of thousands of clones; around 85% are singletons. The sample's time point: week 35, safety follow-up. A 20-mer mutant IDH1 peptide at 300 ug was injected subcutaneously with topical imiquimod. This specimen consisted of PBMCs, obtained from a glioma patient whose treatment included an IDH1 peptide vaccine. The origin of the receptors is a man aged 35-49 years with glioma.

The chain carries TRBV29-1 and TRBJ1-5; D might be TRBD1 (5 bases). V gave up 4 bases and J gave up 3 bases, with 7 bases separating them. Germline CDR1 SQVTM, CDR2 ANQGSEA. The CDR3 spans 12 residues. This CDR3 is CSVGGINQPQHF. CDR3 DNA: TGCAGCGTTGGGGGGATCAATCAGCCCCAGCATTTT.

CDR3 region: CASSPRDRGYEQYF. For the CDR3, the DNA is TGTGCCAGCAGCCCCCGGGACAGGGGCTACGAGCAGTACTTC. The rearrangement links TRBV7-8 to TRBJ2-7, with 10 positions matching TRBD1. J gave up 3 bases and V 5 bases, and 4 bases lay outside the gene matches. The CDR3 runs to 14 residues. Germline V gene sequence: CDR1 SGHVS, CDR2 FQNEAQ.

The chain combines TRBV11-2 with TRBJ2-7, with D possibly matching TRBD1 (5 bases). This CDR3 comprises 15 residues. Germline values: CDR1 SGHAT, CDR2 FQNNGV. V lost 1 base and J 2 bases, leaving 12 bases between the germline ends. CDR3 DNA: TGTGCCAGCAGCTTAGCGGGTCCAGGGACCTACGAGCAGTACTTC. Protein product: CASSLAGPGTYEQYF.

CDR3: CASSLGTGNLHEQYF. CDR3 DNA: TGCGCCAGCAGCTTGGGGACAGGGAATCTCCACGAGCAGTACTTC. The chain is built from TRBV5-1 and TRBJ2-7; 8 bases are a match to TRBD1. Germline V gene sequence: CDR1 SGHRS, CDR2 YFSETQ. The CDR3 has 15 residues. V was clipped by 0 bases and J by 5 bases; unmatched bases: 7.

This chain uses TRBV7-2 with TRBJ1-4, with TRBD1 as a possible D gene (6 bases). The CDR3 runs 15 residues. Trimming removed 5 bases from V and 6 bases from J, with 16 bases in between. Per the germline V gene, CDR1 is SGHTA and CDR2 is FQGNSA. For the CDR3, the DNA is TGTGCCAGCAGCCTCTGGGGGAGGGGGTATGAAAAACTGTTTTTT. This encodes CASSLWGRGYEKLFF.

V is TRBV6-5 and J is TRBJ1-5; D is ambiguous. Trimming removed 6 bases from V and 5 bases from J, with 11 bases in between. Germline CDR1 and CDR2: MNHEY and SVGAGI. This CDR3 comprises 13 residues. CDR3 in amino acids: CASRRTSYQPQHF. DNA for the CDR3: TGTGCCAGCAGGCGAACTTCATATCAGCCCCAGCATTTT.

V is TRBV7-3 and J is TRBJ1-2, with TRBD1 identical over 7 bases. CDR3 length: 17 residues. Per the germline V gene, CDR1 is SGHTA and CDR2 is FQGTGA. V shed 4 bases and J 4 bases; nucleotides not matched to a gene: 15. CDR3 DNA sequence: TGTGCCAGCAGCTCCCACCCGACAGGGCCGGGGGGCTATGGCTACACCTTC. This codes for CASSSHPTGPGGYGYTF.

The genes are TRBV7-3 and TRBJ2-7; perhaps TRBD2 as D (5 bases). The germline V gene has CDR1 SGHTA and CDR2 FQGTGA. CDR3 size: 13 residues. With 0 bases removed from V and 4 bases from J, the gap between germline ends came to 7 bases. CDR3 in DNA: TGTGCCAGCAGCTTAACGTGGGAGTACGAGCAGTACTTC. The encoded protein is CASSLTWEYEQYF.

V gene TRBV18 combines with J gene TRBJ1-1; D possibly corresponds to TRBD1 (5 bases). The ends were cut back, 2 bases at V and 7 bases at J, with 8 bases in the middle. Germline assignment: CDR1 KGHSH and CDR2 LQKENI. This CDR3 region has 12 residues. The CDR3 DNA follows: TGTGCCAGCTCACCAAGTGACAGTGAAGCTTTCTTT. It encodes CASSPSDSEAFF.

This chain connects TRBV15 to TRBJ1-2; TRBD1 is a possible D gene (5 bases). This CDR3 is built from 15 residues. The V end was cut by 0 bases, the J end by 5 bases, with 13 bases between. The germline V gene encodes CDR1 LNHNV and CDR2 YYDKDF (reference sequence). In nucleotides, the CDR3 is TGTGCCACCAGCAGAGATTGGGGGGGAGGTTATGGCTACACCTTC. It yields the protein CATSRDWGGGYGYTF.

The V and J genes are TRBV25-1 and TRBJ1-4; D ambiguous. CDR1 MGHDK and CDR2 SYGVNS come from the germline V gene. Trimming removed 1 base at V and 10 bases at J, with 13 bases between. The CDR3 totals 14 residues. CDR3 residues: CASSESGTERKLFF. CDR3 DNA sequence: TGTGCCAGCAGTGAATCTGGTACCGAGAGAAAACTGTTTTTT.

The rearrangement uses TRBV5-1 and TRBJ2-2, with 7 bases matching TRBD1. The CDR3 contains 14 residues. V was clipped by 4 bases and J by 3 bases; unmatched bases: 3. Germline V gene data show CDR1 as SGHRS and CDR2 as YFSETQ. CDR3 DNA: TGCGCCAGCAGCAGGCAGGGGGACACCGGGGAGCTGTTTTTT. Amino acids: CASSRQGDTGELFF. Variable domain in full (rest from reference TRBV5-1 and TRBJ2-2): KAGVTQTPRYLIKTRGQQVTLSCSPISGHRSVSWYQQTPGQGLQFLFEYFSETQRNKGNFPGRFSGRQFSNSRSEMNVSTLELGDSALYLCASSRQGDTGELFFGEGSRLTVL.

The chain has TRBV9 and TRBJ1-1; 7 positions match TRBD1. The junction had 8 bases not matched to a gene; V was cut back by 4 bases and J by 2 bases. Germline V gene sequence: CDR1 SGDLS, CDR2 YYNGEE. This CDR3 has 15 residues. The chain's CDR3 is CASSFLGTENTEAFF. CDR3 coding DNA: TGTGCCAGCAGCTTTCTCGGGACAGAAAACACTGAAGCTTTCTTT.

This chain connects TRBV6-6 to TRBJ2-1, with D unclear. Germline CDR1 MNHNY, CDR2 SVGAGI (reference sequence). Trimming shortened V by 7 bases and J by 0 bases, and 10 bases separated the two germline ends. There are 14 residues in the CDR3. As DNA, the CDR3 is TGTGCCAGCAAGGTCGCAGGCTCCTACAATGAGCAGTTCTTC. This translates into CASKVAGSYNEQFF.

The chain employs TRBV5-1 and TRBJ2-7; the D gene is possibly TRBD1 (6 bases). Looked up from germline, CDR1 is SGHRS and CDR2 is YFSETQ. The germline V and J ends were trimmed by 4 bases and 0 bases, with 14 bases remaining between them. CDR3 length: 15 amino acids. Here the CDR3 reads CASSHDGQTSYEQYF. As DNA, the CDR3 is TGCGCCAGCAGCCATGACGGACAGACCTCCTACGAGCAGTACTTC.

This chain connects TRBV29-1 to TRBJ2-3; 8 bases are shared with TRBD1. This CDR3 contains 15 residues. Germline V CDR1 and CDR2: SQVTM, ANQGSEA. V lost 5 bases to trimming and J lost 2 bases; unmatched junction nucleotides: 9. The CDR3 is CSVFLTGGITDTQYF. In DNA form, the CDR3 reads TGCAGCGTTTTCCTCACAGGGGGTATCACAGATACGCAGTATTTT.

This clone was counted a single time. The chain joins TRBV4-2 to TRBJ1-1; a weak D match, TRBD1 (5 bases). Germline-derived CDR1 and CDR2 are LGHNA and YNFKEQ. The ends were cut back, 4 bases at V and 1 base at J, with 13 bases in the middle. CDR3 length: 15 residues. The CDR3, as DNA: TGTGCCAGCAGCCCGAGGAGGGGACCGAACACTGAAGCTTTCTTT. Residues: CASSPRRGPNTEAFF.

This clone has just one count. J is TRBJ1-1 and V is TRBV19, with a possible D match to TRBD1 (6 bases). Germline CDR1 is LNHDA and CDR2 is SQIVND (reference sequence). V dropped 3 bases and J dropped 5 bases, with 19 bases sitting between them. The CDR3 totals 16 residues. CDR3 DNA: TGTGCCAGTAGTATTGGGAGGGGGGCGAGGATTACTGAAGCTTTCTTT. Protein: CASSIGRGARITEAFF.

The chain carries TRBV19 and TRBJ1-5; D perhaps matches TRBD1 (5 bases). V lost 6 bases and J 4 bases, leaving 16 bases between the germline ends. The CDR3 length is 15 residues. The germline V gene encodes CDR1 LNHDA and CDR2 SQIVND (reference sequence). In DNA form, the CDR3 reads TGTGCCAGTAGACCCCCGGGACCGGTAAATCAGCCCCAGCATTTT. Translating it yields CASRPPGPVNQPQHF. The whole variable domain, remainder taken from reference TRBV19 and TRBJ1-5, is DGGITQSPKYLFRKEGQNVTLSCEQNLNHDAMYWYRQDPGQGLRLIYYSQIVNDFQKGDIAEGYSVSREKKESFPLTVTSAQKNPTAFYLCASRPPGPVNQPQHFGDGTRLSIL.

This chain uses TRBV5-7 with TRBJ2-3; TRBD2 matches 12 bases. TRBV5-7 is noted as an ORF with a role that remains uncertain. The V and J ends lost 0 bases and 2 bases, in that order; junction bases with no gene match: 4. CDR3 length: 17 residues. The CDR3 DNA reads as TGTGCCAGCAGCTTGGGACTAGCGGGAGCTTCCACAGATACGCAGTATTTT. Its protein is CASSLGLAGASTDTQYF.

This clone was recorded a few times. The genes are TRBV11-3 and TRBJ2-6; no clear D. With 1 base removed from V and 3 bases from J, the gap between germline ends came to 7 bases. CDR3 length: 15 residues. CDR1 SGHNT and CDR2 YENEEA come from the germline V gene. The DNA for the CDR3 is TGTGCCAGCAGCTTAGGCTCGGGTGGGGCCAACGTCCTGACTTTC. Amino acids: CASSLGSGGANVLTF.

This chain links TRBV5-1 with TRBJ2-4; 9 bases line up with TRBD2. V shed 4 bases and J 16 bases; nucleotides not matched to a gene: 12. The CDR3 has 13 amino acids. In germline, CDR1 is SGHRS, CDR2 YFSETQ. The CDR3 reads CASSNTGTSPVYF. The CDR3 DNA follows: TGCGCCAGCAGCAATACCGGGACTAGCCCTGTATACTTC.